Shown below are 21 T cell receptor beta chains from a single sample sequenced in a study of cytomegalovirus exposure and HLA in healthy donors. The primer mix had 60 Vbeta and 13 Jbeta primers. Clones were read by immunoSEQ multiplex PCR, and TCRdb kept only the in-frame ones, dropping some. The profile shows some 70,000 clones, around three quarters of them singletons. Sequenced: PBMCs. These TCRs come from a man between 50 and 59 years old in good health and CMV-seronegative.

The chain is built from TRBV27 and TRBJ2-7, with 9 bases that match TRBD1. The CDR3 length is 15 residues. In germline, CDR1 is MNHEY, CDR2 SMNVEV (reference sequence). V gave up 5 bases and J gave up 6 bases; unmatched junction bases: 11. Here the CDR3 DNA reads TGTGCCAGCAGTCCGTCCACCGGGACAGGGCTCGAGCAGTACTTC. Protein product: CASSPSTGTGLEQYF.

The chain carries TRBV5-1 and TRBJ2-5; D might be TRBD2 (5 bases). This CDR3 is built from 14 residues. The germline gives CDR1 SGHRS, CDR2 YFSETQ. With 0 bases removed from V and 4 bases from J, the gap between germline ends came to 10 bases. The CDR3 nucleotides read TGCGCCAGCAGCTTGGAGCGGTCTGGAGAGACCCAGTACTTC. Translated: CASSLERSGETQYF.

This chain links TRBV4-1 with TRBJ1-5, with 8 bases that match TRBD1. The CDR3 contains 16 residues. CDR1 is MGHRA and CDR2 is YSYEKL in the germline V gene. Trimming took 4 bases from V and 4 from J; bases not matched to a gene: 9. The CDR3 sequence is CASSPQRDRNNQPQHF. The CDR3 DNA reads TGCGCCAGCAGCCCTCAGAGGGACAGGAATAATCAGCCCCAGCATTTT.

The gene calls are TRBV4-1 and TRBJ2-5; 8 bases match TRBD1. This CDR3 has 15 residues. CDR1 and CDR2 from the germline V gene are MGHRA and YSYEKL. J gave up 7 bases and V 1 base, and 8 bases lay outside the gene matches. The CDR3 protein is CASSQVTGGISTQYF. CDR3 sequence (DNA): TGCGCCAGCAGCCAAGTTACAGGGGGAATCTCGACCCAGTACTTC.

The chain recombines TRBV11-2 with TRBJ1-2, with TRBD1 identical over 11 bases. Trimming cost V 5 bases and J 7 bases; bases outside gene matches: 12. This CDR3 has 16 amino acids. From germline, CDR1 is SGHAT and CDR2 FQNNGV. Here the CDR3 reads CASSHGQGAAIGGYTF. The CDR3 nucleotides read TGTGCCAGCAGCCACGGACAGGGGGCGGCTATCGGTGGCTACACCTTC.

The chain joins TRBV25-1 to TRBJ2-1; D gene unclear. Germline CDR1 MGHDK, CDR2 SYGVNS. CDR3 size: 13 residues. With 8 bases removed from V and 9 bases from J, the gap between germline ends came to 17 bases. Written as DNA, the CDR3 is TGTGCCAGCCGACACGCGATGGGTAGTGAGCAGTTCTTC. It specifies CASRHAMGSEQFF.

The V and J genes are TRBV30 and TRBJ1-5, with TRBD1 identical over 9 bases. Germline CDR1 reads GTSNPN; CDR2 reads SVGIG (reference sequence). The CDR3 has 15 amino acids. J gave up 7 bases and V 7 bases, and 14 bases lay outside the gene matches. This chain's CDR3 is CAYLPPGQGNQPQHF. Here the CDR3 DNA reads TGTGCCTACCTACCCCCGGGACAGGGTAACCAGCCCCAGCATTTT.

V usage is TRBV6-1 and J usage is TRBJ1-5, with a tentative D call TRBD1 (5 bases). The germline V and J ends were trimmed by 6 bases and 0 bases, with 12 bases remaining between them. CDR3 size: 15 residues. Germline V gives CDR1 MNHNS, CDR2 SASEGT. The CDR3: CASSREGYSNQPQHF. The CDR3, as DNA: TGTGCCAGCAGCCGGGAGGGGTATAGCAATCAGCCCCAGCATTTT.

The V call is TRBV2, the J call TRBJ2-5; 7 positions agree with TRBD1. In germline, CDR1 is SNHLY, CDR2 FYNNEI. The trim removed 4 bases at V and 4 bases at J, leaving 3 bases unmatched. This CDR3 spans 13 amino acids. Written as DNA, the CDR3 is TGTGCCAGCAGTGGAGACAGGGCAGAGACCCAGTACTTC. Amino acid sequence: CASSGDRAETQYF.

This clone was seen a few times. The chain is built from TRBV7-6 and TRBJ2-5; 7 bases map to TRBD2. J gave up 0 bases and V 2 bases, and 9 bases lay outside the gene matches. Per germline, CDR1 SGHVS and CDR2 FNYEAQ. The CDR3 covers 17 residues. This chain's CDR3 is CASSLQRSSGYQETQYF. Written as DNA, the CDR3 is TGTGCCAGCAGCTTACAACGGTCTAGCGGTTACCAAGAGACCCAGTACTTC.

This sequence joins TRBV29-1 and TRBJ2-7, with TRBD1 matching 7 bases. CDR1 and CDR2 from the germline V gene are SQVTM and ANQGSEA. The CDR3 loop spans 12 amino acids. V was pared by 5 bases and J by 6 bases, with 7 bases of the junction left unmatched. The CDR3 DNA follows: TGCAGCGTTACCGTGACAGGGCGCGAGCAGTACTTC. Its protein is CSVTVTGREQYF.

This chain joins TRBV7-9 and TRBJ2-1; TRBD1 is a possible D gene (6 bases). V lost 1 base to trimming and J lost 5 bases, with 12 bases between them. The CDR3 loop spans 15 amino acids. Germline V lookup: CDR1 SEHNR, CDR2 FQNEAQ (reference sequence). The chain's CDR3 is CASSLGQVIHNEQFF. The DNA of the CDR3 is TGTGCCAGCAGCTTAGGACAGGTTATCCACAATGAGCAGTTCTTC. The whole variable domain, filled in from reference TRBV7-9 and TRBJ2-1, reads DTGVSQNPRHKITKRGQNVTFRCDPISEHNRLYWYRQTLGQGPEFLTYFQNEAQLEKSRLLSDRFSAERPKGSFSTLEIQRTEQGDSAMYLCASSLGQVIHNEQFFGPGTRLTVL.

The chain has TRBV28 and TRBJ2-5, with 7 bases matching TRBD2. This CDR3 has 15 amino acids. Germline V gene data show CDR1 as MDHEN and CDR2 as SYDVKM. After removal of 7 bases from V and 5 bases from J, the junction contained 13 bases not matched to a gene. The CDR3 sequence: CASNSAGAGFETQYF. CDR3 nucleotide sequence: TGTGCCAGCAACTCCGCGGGAGCGGGGTTCGAGACCCAGTACTTC.

The rearrangement uses TRBV5-1 and TRBJ1-2; 8 positions match TRBD1. CDR3 length equals 14 residues. Unmatched junction bases numbered 6, after V lost 6 bases and J lost 2 bases. CDR1 and CDR2 (germline): SGHRS, YFSETQ. The CDR3 protein is CASNPGQENYGYTF. The CDR3 DNA is TGCGCCAGCAATCCGGGACAGGAGAACTATGGCTACACCTTC.

The CDR3 nucleotides are TGCAGCGTTGAAGGGACAGGGGGTTGGAACACTGAAGCTTTCTTT. Encoded protein: CSVEGTGGWNTEAFF. This rearrangement joins TRBV29-1 to TRBJ1-1; 10 positions match TRBD1. This CDR3 is 15 amino acids long. Germline loops: CDR1 SQVTM, CDR2 ANQGSEA. Losses at the gene ends were 1 base for V and 1 base for J; bases not matched to a gene: 3.

The chain links TRBV18 to TRBJ1-1; tentative D call: TRBD1 (5 bases). From germline, CDR1 is KGHSH and CDR2 LQKENI. CDR3 length: 17 residues. V dropped 3 bases and J dropped 1 base, with 18 bases sitting between them. The CDR3 nucleotides are TGTGCCAGCTCACCTAGCGGGACCGGGCTACAGAACACTGAAGCTTTCTTT. Translated: CASSPSGTGLQNTEAFF.

This chain connects TRBV6-6 to TRBJ1-2; 9 nucleotides line up with TRBD1. The J segment lost 6 bases and the V segment lost 6 bases, leaving 5 bases of the junction unmatched. Germline CDR1 MNHNY, CDR2 SVGAGI (reference sequence). This CDR3 is built from 13 residues. DNA for the CDR3: TGTGCCAGCAGCATAGACAGGGGGAATGGCTACACCTTC. It specifies CASSIDRGNGYTF.

This rearrangement joins TRBV11-2 to TRBJ2-5; the match to TRBD2 covers 10 bases. V shed 2 bases and J 2 bases; nucleotides not matched to a gene: 8. This CDR3 region has 17 residues. The germline V gene has CDR1 SGHAT and CDR2 FQNNGV. This chain's CDR3 is CASSLPVLLAGQETQYF. DNA for the CDR3: TGTGCCAGCAGCTTACCCGTACTACTAGCGGGGCAAGAGACCCAGTACTTC.

J is TRBJ2-5 and V is TRBV5-4; 8 bases agree with TRBD1. The junction had 4 bases not matched to a gene; V was cut back by 4 bases and J by 5 bases. The CDR3 extends over 13 amino acids. Germline CDR1 is SGHNT and CDR2 is YYREEE (reference sequence). Here the CDR3 reads CASSQDRAETQYF. Here the CDR3 DNA reads TGTGCCAGCAGCCAGGACAGGGCTGAGACCCAGTACTTC. The whole variable domain, remainder taken from reference TRBV5-4 and TRBJ2-5, is ETGVTQSPTHLIKTRGQQVTLRCSSQSGHNTVSWYQQALGQGPQFIFQYYREEENGRGNFPPRFSGLQFPNYSSELNVNALELDDSALYLCASSQDRAETQYFGPGTRLLVL.

This clone appeared a few times. The chain employs TRBV7-9 and TRBJ2-7, with TRBD2 as a possible D gene (6 bases). The CDR3 has 13 amino acids. The V gene lost 4 bases and the J gene lost 6 bases, with 13 bases spanning the gap. CDR1 is SEHNR, CDR2 FQNEAQ, per germline (reference sequence). The chain's CDR3 is CASSYGEVREQYF. Written as DNA, the CDR3 is TGTGCCAGCAGCTACGGGGAGGTTCGCGAGCAGTACTTC.

This clone was seen only a few times. The chain uses TRBV6-4 and TRBJ2-1; 9 bases are a match to TRBD1. Germline-derived CDR1 and CDR2 are MRHNA and SNTAGT. This CDR3 has 15 residues. V trimming: 4 bases; J trimming: 9 bases; junction bases outside the gene matches: 10. The CDR3 DNA reads TGTGCCAGCAGTGCAGTGACAGGGGGATTTGGTGAGCAGTTCTTC. Translation gives CASSAVTGGFGEQFF.